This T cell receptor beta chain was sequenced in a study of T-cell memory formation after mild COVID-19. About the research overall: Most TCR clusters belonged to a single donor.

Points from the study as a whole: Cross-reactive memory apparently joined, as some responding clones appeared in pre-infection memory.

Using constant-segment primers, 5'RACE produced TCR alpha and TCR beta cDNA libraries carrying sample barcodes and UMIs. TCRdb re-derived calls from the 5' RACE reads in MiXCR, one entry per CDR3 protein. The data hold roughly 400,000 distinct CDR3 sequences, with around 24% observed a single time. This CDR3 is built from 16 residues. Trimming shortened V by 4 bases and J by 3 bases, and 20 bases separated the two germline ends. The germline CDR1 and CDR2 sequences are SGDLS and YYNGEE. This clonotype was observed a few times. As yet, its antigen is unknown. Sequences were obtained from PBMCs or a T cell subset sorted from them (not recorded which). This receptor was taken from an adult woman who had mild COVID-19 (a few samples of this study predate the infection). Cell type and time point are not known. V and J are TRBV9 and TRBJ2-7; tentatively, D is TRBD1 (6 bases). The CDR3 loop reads CASSLNPQGGSYEQYF. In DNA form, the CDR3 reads TGTGCCAGCAGCCTCAACCCACAGGGTGGGAGCTACGAGCAGTACTTC.